This T cell receptor beta chain is from a study of blood T cell repertoires in COVID-19. Data came from immunoSEQ multiplex PCR; TCRdb stores just in-frame clones and leaves some out. The sample has tens of thousands of clones, around 85% seen once. Sequences were obtained from peripheral blood. The source of this sequence is a man in his 60s with acute or convalescent COVID-19.

This CDR3 is CASRGDRGPLNTEAFF. The CDR3, as DNA: TGTGCCAGTAGGGGGGACAGGGGGCCTTTGAACACTGAAGCTTTCTTT. This rearrangement joins TRBV19 to TRBJ1-1; 12 bases line up with TRBD1. V shed 6 bases, J shed 0 bases, and the junction held 5 bases outside the gene matches. CDR1 and CDR2 (germline): LNHDA, SQIVND (reference sequence). CDR3 size: 16 residues. Drawing the rest from reference TRBV19 and TRBJ1-1, the complete variable domain is DGGITQSPKYLFRKEGQNVTLSCEQNLNHDAMYWYRQDPGQGLRLIYYSQIVNDFQKGDIAEGYSVSREKKESFPLTVTSAQKNPTAFYLCASRGDRGPLNTEAFFGQGTRLTVV.